Each of the 18 T cell receptor beta chains below was sequenced from the same sample in a study of blood T cell repertoires in COVID-19 (dated by TCRdb to about 2020). The library was obtained by the immunoSEQ multiplex PCR assay. Sourced from immuneACCESS, this table was stored by TCRdb with only in-frame sequences that have V and J called. A share of the clones is absent; for the studies checked, an unresolved V gene accounts for under half, and the remainder has no known explanation. In all, the sample holds about 52,000 clones, and roughly 91% of those were seen once. Clones ranked in the top ten supply more than 7% of the sample. The sequenced material came from peripheral blood. Receptors were obtained from an elderly man with active or convalescent COVID-19.

This chain uses TRBV19 with TRBJ2-1; the D gene is possibly TRBD1 (5 bases). This CDR3 has 11 amino acids. Between the trimmed V and J ends, which lost 8 bases and 10 bases, there was a span of 12 bases. Germline-derived CDR1 and CDR2 are LNHDA and SQIVND (reference sequence). The CDR3 reads CASGAFGEQFF. In DNA form, the CDR3 reads TGTGCCAGTGGGGCGTTTGGCGAGCAGTTCTTC.

The chain has TRBV28 and TRBJ1-5; a possible D gene is TRBD1 (5 bases). From germline, CDR1 is MDHEN and CDR2 SYDVKM. Trimming cost V 5 bases and J 4 bases, with 21 bases left between them. CDR3 length: 17 amino acids. The CDR3 bases are TGTGCCAGCAGTCCCAGGAAAGGATTCAGGGAAAATCAGCCCCAGCATTTT. Its protein product is CASSPRKGFRENQPQHF.

The rearrangement joins TRBV12-3 or TRBV12-4 to TRBJ2-7; TRBD2 is a possible D gene (6 bases). The CDR3 sequence is 12 residues long. V lost 1 base, J lost 9 bases, and 10 bases lay in between. CDR3 coding DNA: TGTGCCAGCAGTTTAGACCAGGGAGGGCAGTACTTC. Amino acids: CASSLDQGGQYF.

The chain employs TRBV5-4 and TRBJ2-7; tentatively, D is TRBD1 (6 bases). In germline, CDR1 is SGHNT, CDR2 YYREEE (reference sequence). The CDR3 consists of 12 residues. Deletions cut 4 bases from V and 6 bases from J, with 11 bases between. The DNA of the CDR3 is TGTGCCAGCAGCCTCGACAGGCGCGAGCAGTACTTC. Translation gives CASSLDRREQYF.

The chain recombines TRBV30 with TRBJ1-6; D unresolved. Germline V CDR1 and CDR2: GTSNPN, SVGIG (reference sequence). V shed 8 bases and J shed 7 bases, with 24 bases lying between them. The CDR3 is made up of 16 amino acids. CDR3 region: CATTALGDARNSPLHF. The CDR3 DNA reads as TGTGCCACTACCGCCTTAGGAGACGCGAGAAATTCACCCCTCCACTTT.

The rearrangement joins TRBV11-2 to TRBJ2-3; 10 bases agree with TRBD2. This CDR3 is 15 amino acids long. Germline V gene lookup returns CDR1 SGHAT and CDR2 FQNNGV. The ends lost 4 bases at V and 6 bases at J; junction bases unmatched: 7. The CDR3 DNA sequence: TGTGCCAGCAGCTCTAGGCTAGCGGGAGTGGATACGCAGTATTTT. Translating gives CASSSRLAGVDTQYF.

V gene TRBV7-3 combines with J gene TRBJ1-5; 7 bases are shared with TRBD1. The length of the CDR3 is 16 residues. Germline lookup yields CDR1 SGHTA and CDR2 FQGTGA. The V segment lost 4 bases and the J segment 2 bases; nucleotides outside the gene matches: 8. The CDR3 is CASSSQKTGGNQPQHF. The CDR3 DNA is TGTGCCAGCAGCTCCCAAAAAACAGGGGGCAATCAGCCCCAGCATTTT.

CDR3: CASSDSPNQETQYF. The CDR3 region has the DNA TGTGCCAGCAGCGACAGTCCCAACCAAGAGACCCAGTACTTC. This chain uses TRBV11-3 with TRBJ2-5; a possible D gene is TRBD1 (5 bases). Germline V gene sequence: CDR1 SGHNT, CDR2 YENEEA. V lost 5 bases and J 0 bases, leaving 10 bases between the germline ends. This CDR3 has 14 residues.

Notes on this clone: This CDR3 is also generated by other DNA sequences in the sample. The V gene is TRBV7-9, the J gene TRBJ2-1, with D possibly being TRBD2 (6 bases). The V gene's germline CDR1 is SEHNR and CDR2 FQNEAQ (reference sequence). The CDR3 has 13 residues. V was trimmed by 5 bases and J by 4 bases, leaving 9 bases between them. Here the CDR3 DNA reads TGTGCCAGCAGCCGGGACTCTTACAATGAGCAGTTCTTC. It yields the protein CASSRDSYNEQFF.

The chain combines TRBV9 with TRBJ2-2, with 12 bases aligning to TRBD2. This CDR3 comprises 16 residues. The V gene's germline CDR1 is SGDLS and CDR2 YYNGEE. Germline trimming cut 3 bases from V and 6 bases from J; bases unmatched to any gene: 6. CDR3 DNA sequence: TGTGCCAGCAGCGCGAGGGGACTAGCGGGTGCCGGGGAGCTGTTTTTT. Encoded protein: CASSARGLAGAGELFF.

The rearrangement links TRBV7-2 to TRBJ1-4, with 7 bases lining up with TRBD1. J was trimmed by 4 bases and V by 5 bases; bases with no gene match: 10. The germline V gene encodes CDR1 SGHTA and CDR2 FQGNSA. The CDR3 is 16 amino acids. CDR3 DNA sequence: TGTGCCAGCAGCGCAATGCAGGGGGGAAATAATGAAAAACTGTTTTTT. Encoded protein: CASSAMQGGNNEKLFF.

The genes are TRBV7-9 and TRBJ2-2; 11 positions agree with TRBD2. The CDR3 spans 14 residues. Trimming took 10 bases from V and 6 from J; bases not matched to a gene: 7. CDR1 and CDR2 from the germline V gene are SEHNR and FQNEAQ (reference sequence). CDR3 coding DNA: TGTGCCATTACTAGCGGGAGTGGCGCCGGGGAGCTGTTTTTT. The encoded protein is CAITSGSGAGELFF.

The genes are TRBV7-2 and TRBJ2-7; 10 bases align to TRBD1. Germline CDR1 and CDR2: SGHTA and FQGNSA. The CDR3 runs 15 residues. The junction had 8 bases not matched to a gene; V was cut back by 4 bases and J by 5 bases. This chain's CDR3 is CASSSSGTGAHEQYF. For the CDR3, the DNA is TGTGCCAGCAGCTCATCCGGGACAGGGGCCCACGAGCAGTACTTC. Based on the CDR3 plus reference TRBV7-2 and TRBJ2-7, the full variable domain is GAGVSQSPSNKVTEKGKDVELRCDPISGHTALYWYRQSLGQGLEFLIYFQGNSAPDKSGLPSDRFSAERTGGSVSTLTIQRTQQEDSAVYLCASSSSGTGAHEQYFGPGTRLTVT.

V is TRBV6-4 and J is TRBJ1-3; 9 nucleotides match TRBD1. J lost 2 bases, V lost 0 bases, and 8 bases had no gene match. CDR1 MRHNA and CDR2 SNTAGT come from the germline V gene. The CDR3 runs to 18 residues. CDR3 coding DNA: TGTGCCAGCAGTGACTCAGGGGTTGACAGGGGGACTGGAAACACCATATATTTT. It specifies CASSDSGVDRGTGNTIYF.

This chain links TRBV3-1 (or the pseudogene TRBV3-2) with TRBJ2-6; the D is unclear. The CDR3 runs 16 residues. CDR1 and CDR2 (germline): LGHDT, YNNKEL (reference sequence). V shed 4 bases and J shed 0 bases, with 10 bases lying between them. The CDR3 nucleotides are TGTGCCAGCAGCCTGAGGTCAAGCTCTGGGGCCAACGTCCTGACTTTC. Residues: CASSLRSSSGANVLTF.

DNA for the CDR3: TGTGCCAGTAGTCCCTATAGGGCTAGCGGGAGGCTTGCGTCCGAGCAGTACTTC. As protein: CASSPYRASGRLASEQYF. V is TRBV19 and J is TRBJ2-7; 11 bases align to TRBD2. CDR1 is LNHDA and CDR2 is SQIVND in the germline V gene (reference sequence). V gave up 5 bases and J gave up 6 bases; unmatched junction bases: 18. This CDR3 region has 18 residues.

This rearrangement joins TRBV19 to TRBJ1-1; the D gene is possibly TRBD1 (6 bases). CDR3 length equals 14 residues. Between the trimmed V and J ends, which lost 2 bases and 5 bases, there was a span of 12 bases. Germline V gene lookup returns CDR1 LNHDA and CDR2 SQIVND (reference sequence). The chain's CDR3 is CASSIRGLLTEAFF. CDR3 in DNA: TGTGCCAGTAGTATAAGGGGGTTGCTTACTGAAGCTTTCTTT. The full variable domain, rest sourced from reference TRBV19 and TRBJ1-1, is DGGITQSPKYLFRKEGQNVTLSCEQNLNHDAMYWYRQDPGQGLRLIYYSQIVNDFQKGDIAEGYSVSREKKESFPLTVTSAQKNPTAFYLCASSIRGLLTEAFFGQGTRLTVV.

This clone was seen more than once but under ten times. The rearrangement links TRBV2 to TRBJ2-3, with 12 bases that match TRBD1. The CDR3 extends over 16 amino acids. Per germline, CDR1 SNHLY and CDR2 FYNNEI. V was pared by 4 bases and J by 2 bases, with 4 bases of the junction left unmatched. The CDR3 loop reads CASSVLGQGATDTQYF. The CDR3 coding sequence is TGTGCCAGCAGTGTACTGGGACAGGGGGCCACAGATACGCAGTATTTT.